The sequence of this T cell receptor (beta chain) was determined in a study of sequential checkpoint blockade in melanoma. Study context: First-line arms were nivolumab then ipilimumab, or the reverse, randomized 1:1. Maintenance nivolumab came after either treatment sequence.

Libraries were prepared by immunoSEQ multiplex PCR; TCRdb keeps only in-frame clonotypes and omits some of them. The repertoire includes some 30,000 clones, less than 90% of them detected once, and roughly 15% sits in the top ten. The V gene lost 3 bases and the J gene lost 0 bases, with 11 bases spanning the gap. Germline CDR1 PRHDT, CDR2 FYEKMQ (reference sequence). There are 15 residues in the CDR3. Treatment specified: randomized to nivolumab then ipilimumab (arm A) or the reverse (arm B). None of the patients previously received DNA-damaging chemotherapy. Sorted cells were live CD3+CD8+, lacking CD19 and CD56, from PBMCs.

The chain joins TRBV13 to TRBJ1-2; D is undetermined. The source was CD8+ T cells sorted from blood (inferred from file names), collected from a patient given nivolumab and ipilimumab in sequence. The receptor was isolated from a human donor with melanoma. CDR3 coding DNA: TGTGCCAGCAGCTTGGGCCTCGGAACTAACTATGGCTACACCTTC. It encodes CASSLGLGTNYGYTF.